Presented here are 14 T cell receptor beta chains from one specimen sequenced in a study of cytomegalovirus exposure and HLA in healthy donors. Use of 60 Vbeta and 13 Jbeta primers characterized the PCR. Clones were sequenced by immunoSEQ multiplex PCR, and TCRdb holds only the in-frame ones, with some missing. The repertoire holds tens of thousands of clones, with roughly 77% as singletons. The sequencing input was PBMCs. These receptors were taken from a middle-aged man in good health and CMV-seronegative.

V and J are TRBV30 and TRBJ2-3, with 10 positions matching TRBD1. V lost 1 base, J lost 7 bases, and 5 bases stayed unmatched. Germline assignment: CDR1 GTSNPN and CDR2 SVGIG (reference sequence). This CDR3 is 14 amino acids long. In DNA, the CDR3 is TGTGCCTGGAGTGGGACAGGGGGAAAGTATACGCAGTATTTT. Protein sequence: CAWSGTGGKYTQYF.

The CDR3 here is CASSQEASGRSTDTQYF. For the CDR3, the DNA is TGTGCCAGCAGCCAAGAGGCTAGCGGGAGGTCCACAGATACGCAGTATTTT. The V and J genes are TRBV4-2 and TRBJ2-3; TRBD2 agrees at 11 bases. J gave up 2 bases and V 0 bases, and 4 bases lay outside the gene matches. CDR3 length equals 17 residues. Germline V lookup: CDR1 LGHNA, CDR2 YNFKEQ.

This rearrangement joins TRBV7-9 to TRBJ2-7; maybe TRBD1 (5 bases). The V gene lost 3 bases and the J gene lost 0 bases, with 9 bases spanning the gap. This CDR3 has 14 residues. CDR1 and CDR2 (germline): SEHNR, FQNEAQ (reference sequence). CDR3 amino acids: CASSLTENSYEQYF. CDR3 nucleotide sequence: TGTGCCAGCAGCTTGACAGAGAACTCCTACGAGCAGTACTTC.

The V call is TRBV20-1, the J call TRBJ1-4; D not resolved. The V end lost 3 bases, the J end lost 8 bases, and 7 bases lay between the germline ends. This CDR3 has 11 amino acids. The germline gives CDR1 DFQATT, CDR2 SNEGSKA (reference sequence). CDR3 coding DNA: TGCAGTGCTAGTGGCGGGGAAAAACTGTTTTTT. It codes for CSASGGEKLFF.

V is TRBV19 and J is TRBJ1-1; D call uncertain. V lost 6 bases, J lost 5 bases, and 13 bases lay in between. In germline, CDR1 is LNHDA, CDR2 SQIVND (reference sequence). This CDR3 is 13 amino acids long. The CDR3 DNA is TGTGCCAGTAGGACTTCGCAGAATACTGAAGCTTTCTTT. Its protein product is CASRTSQNTEAFF.

The V and J genes are TRBV20-1 and TRBJ1-2; no definite D call. Deletions cut 6 bases from V and 4 bases from J, with 3 bases between. The CDR3 is 9 amino acids. The germline gives CDR1 DFQATT, CDR2 SNEGSKA (reference sequence). The CDR3 DNA sequence: TGCAGTGCCTTCTATGGCTACACCTTC. Translated: CSAFYGYTF.

The CDR3 here is CASSDPDRGENNEQFF. Here the CDR3 DNA reads TGTGCCAGCAGTGACCCCGACAGGGGGGAGAACAATGAGCAGTTCTTC. The chain links TRBV25-1 to TRBJ2-1; 9 bases are a match to TRBD1. V lost 3 bases and J lost 5; bases outside the gene matches: 8. This CDR3 is built from 16 residues. Germline-derived CDR1 and CDR2 are MGHDK and SYGVNS.

This chain joins TRBV27 and TRBJ1-6, with TRBD1 matching over 7 bases. V lost 5 bases and J lost 0; bases outside the gene matches: 13. This CDR3 comprises 19 residues. The germline CDR1 and CDR2 sequences are MNHEY and SMNVEV (reference sequence). CDR3: CASSKQGRTPSSYNSPLHF. The CDR3, as DNA: TGTGCCAGCAGTAAACAGGGGCGAACTCCCTCCTCCTATAATTCACCCCTCCACTTT.

This clone was picked up a small number of times. The chain links TRBV29-1 to TRBJ2-1; 9 bases line up with TRBD1. The CDR3 extends over 15 amino acids. The junction had 10 bases not matched to a gene; V was cut back by 6 bases and J by 4 bases. Germline V gene lookup returns CDR1 SQVTM and CDR2 ANQGSEA. The chain's CDR3 is CSVTGGLDLYNEQFF. The CDR3 DNA is TGCAGCGTAACAGGGGGCCTAGACCTATACAATGAGCAGTTCTTC.

The chain is built from TRBV27 and TRBJ1-5, with 9 bases matching TRBD1. This CDR3 has 15 amino acids. Trimming cost V 6 bases and J 1 base; bases outside gene matches: 4. Germline lookup yields CDR1 MNHEY and CDR2 SMNVEV (reference sequence). CDR3 protein: CASRPGQGSNQPQHF. The CDR3 nucleotides read TGTGCCAGCAGGCCAGGACAGGGGAGCAATCAGCCCCAGCATTTT.

This rearrangement joins TRBV6-4 to TRBJ2-3, with TRBD2 matching 8 bases. This CDR3 has 16 residues. CDR1 is MRHNA and CDR2 is SNTAGT in the germline V gene. J was trimmed by 0 bases and V by 6 bases; bases with no gene match: 8. The CDR3 loop reads CASSALAGDSTDTQYF. CDR3 coding DNA: TGTGCCAGCAGCGCTCTAGCGGGCGATAGCACAGATACGCAGTATTTT.

This chain links TRBV5-8 with TRBJ1-1, with D possibly TRBD1 on 5 matching bases. This CDR3 region has 17 residues. Trimming left V 4 bases short and J 6 bases short, with 25 bases between. Germline V gene lookup returns CDR1 SGHTS and CDR2 YDEGEE. CDR3 DNA: TGTGCCAGCAGCGGCGATGATAAAGGGGCCCCGGGGGCTGAAGCTTTCTTT. Translation: CASSGDDKGAPGAEAFF.

The rearrangement links TRBV9 to TRBJ1-1; TRBD1 agrees at 8 bases. The CDR3 contains 16 residues. V dropped 0 bases and J dropped 4; count of bases not matched to a gene: 8. From germline, CDR1 is SGDLS and CDR2 YYNGEE. The CDR3, as DNA: TGTGCCAGCAGCGTAGTAGGGGGCGACAGGGGCACTGAAGCTTTCTTT. It codes for CASSVVGGDRGTEAFF.

This clone was picked up a small number of times. The gene calls are TRBV4-1 and TRBJ1-1; D perhaps matches TRBD1 (5 bases). The germline CDR1 and CDR2 sequences are MGHRA and YSYEKL. This CDR3 region has 13 residues. V shed 4 bases and J shed 1 base, with 7 bases lying between them. CDR3 nucleotide sequence: TGCGCCAGCAGCCCGACAGAGAACACTGAAGCTTTCTTT. Translating it yields CASSPTENTEAFF.